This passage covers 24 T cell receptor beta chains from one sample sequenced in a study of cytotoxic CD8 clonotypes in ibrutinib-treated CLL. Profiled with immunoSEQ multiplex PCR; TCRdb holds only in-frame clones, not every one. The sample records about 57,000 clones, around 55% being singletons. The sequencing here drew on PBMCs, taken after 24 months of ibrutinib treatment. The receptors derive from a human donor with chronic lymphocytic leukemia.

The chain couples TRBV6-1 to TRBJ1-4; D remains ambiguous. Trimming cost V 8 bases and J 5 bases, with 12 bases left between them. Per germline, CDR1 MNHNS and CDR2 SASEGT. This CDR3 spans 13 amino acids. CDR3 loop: CASVGRINEKLFF. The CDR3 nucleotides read TGTGCCAGCGTGGGCAGGATCAATGAAAAACTGTTTTTT.

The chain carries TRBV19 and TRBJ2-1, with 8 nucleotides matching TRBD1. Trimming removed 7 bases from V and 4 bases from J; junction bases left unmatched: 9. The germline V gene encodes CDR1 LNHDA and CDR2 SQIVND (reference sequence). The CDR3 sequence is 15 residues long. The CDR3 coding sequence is TGTGCCAGTATGGTGGCGGGGACAGGTTACAATGAGCAGTTCTTC. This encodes CASMVAGTGYNEQFF. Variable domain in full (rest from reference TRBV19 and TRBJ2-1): DGGITQSPKYLFRKEGQNVTLSCEQNLNHDAMYWYRQDPGQGLRLIYYSQIVNDFQKGDIAEGYSVSREKKESFPLTVTSAQKNPTAFYLCASMVAGTGYNEQFFGPGTRLTVL.

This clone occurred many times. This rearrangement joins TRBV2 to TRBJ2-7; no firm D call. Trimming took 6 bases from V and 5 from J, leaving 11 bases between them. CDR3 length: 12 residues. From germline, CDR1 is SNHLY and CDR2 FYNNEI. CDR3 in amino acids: CASSLGKNEQYF. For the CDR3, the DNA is TGTGCCAGCAGCTTGGGGAAAAACGAGCAGTACTTC.

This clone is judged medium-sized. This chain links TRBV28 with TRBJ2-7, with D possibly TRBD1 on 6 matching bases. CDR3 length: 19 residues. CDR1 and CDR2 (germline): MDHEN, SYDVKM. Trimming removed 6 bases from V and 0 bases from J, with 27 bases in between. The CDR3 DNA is TGTGCCAGCAGAAGAACGGTGGGCCCAGGACAGACCTTCTCCTACGAGCAGTACTTC. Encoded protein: CASRRTVGPGQTFSYEQYF. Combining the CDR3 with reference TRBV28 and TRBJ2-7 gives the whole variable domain DVKVTQSSRYLVKRTGEKVFLECVQDMDHENMFWYRQDPGLGLRLIYFSYDVKMKEKGDIPEGYSVSREKKERFSLILESASTNQTSMYLCASRRTVGPGQTFSYEQYFGPGTRLTVT.

CDR3: CASSFLTSGSSTDTQYF. The CDR3 DNA reads TGCGCCAGCAGCTTTCTGACTAGCGGGAGCTCGACAGATACGCAGTATTTT. This rearrangement joins TRBV5-1 to TRBJ2-3; 12 positions agree with TRBD2. The CDR3 is 17 residues long. Germline assignment: CDR1 SGHRS and CDR2 YFSETQ. V shed 2 bases and J 3 bases; nucleotides not matched to a gene: 7.

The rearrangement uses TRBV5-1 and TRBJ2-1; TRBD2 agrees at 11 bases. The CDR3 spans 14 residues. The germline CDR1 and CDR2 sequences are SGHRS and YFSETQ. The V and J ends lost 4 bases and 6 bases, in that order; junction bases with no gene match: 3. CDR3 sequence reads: CASSPLAGGNEQFF. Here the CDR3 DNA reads TGCGCCAGCAGCCCCCTAGCGGGGGGCAATGAGCAGTTCTTC. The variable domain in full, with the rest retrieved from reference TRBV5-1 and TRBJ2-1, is KAGVTQTPRYLIKTRGQQVTLSCSPISGHRSVSWYQQTPGQGLQFLFEYFSETQRNKGNFPGRFSGRQFSNSRSEMNVSTLELGDSALYLCASSPLAGGNEQFFGPGTRLTVL.

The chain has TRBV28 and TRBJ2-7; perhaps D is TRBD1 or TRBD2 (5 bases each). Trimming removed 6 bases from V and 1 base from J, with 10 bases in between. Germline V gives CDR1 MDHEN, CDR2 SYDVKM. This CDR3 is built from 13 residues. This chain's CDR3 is CASSQGPSYEQYF. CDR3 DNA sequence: TGTGCCAGCAGCCAGGGACCTTCCTACGAGCAGTACTTC.

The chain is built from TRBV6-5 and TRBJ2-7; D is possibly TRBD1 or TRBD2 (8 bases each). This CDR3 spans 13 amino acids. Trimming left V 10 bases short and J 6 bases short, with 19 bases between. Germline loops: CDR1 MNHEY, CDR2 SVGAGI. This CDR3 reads CATGRAGGAEQYF. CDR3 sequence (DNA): TGTGCCACCGGGAGGGCAGGGGGCGCCGAGCAGTACTTC.

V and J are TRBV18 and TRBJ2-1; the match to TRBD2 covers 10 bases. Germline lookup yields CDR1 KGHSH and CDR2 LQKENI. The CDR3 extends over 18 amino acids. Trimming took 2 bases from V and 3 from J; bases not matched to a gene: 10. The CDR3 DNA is TGTGCCAGCTCACCATACTATTGGACTAGCGGCAACTACAATGAGCAGTTCTTC. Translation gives CASSPYYWTSGNYNEQFF. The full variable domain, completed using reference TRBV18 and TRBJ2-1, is NAGVMQNPRHLVRRRGQEARLRCSPMKGHSHVYWYRQLPEEGLKFMVYLQKENIIDESGMPKERFSAEFPKEGPSILRIQQVVRGDSAAYFCASSPYYWTSGNYNEQFFGPGTRLTVL.

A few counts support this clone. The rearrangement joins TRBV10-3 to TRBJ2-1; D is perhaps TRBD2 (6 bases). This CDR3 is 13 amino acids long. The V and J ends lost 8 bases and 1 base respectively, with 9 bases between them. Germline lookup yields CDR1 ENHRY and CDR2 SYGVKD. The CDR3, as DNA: TGTGCCATCCGGAGGGAATCCTACAATGAGCAGTTCTTC. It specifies CAIRRESYNEQFF.

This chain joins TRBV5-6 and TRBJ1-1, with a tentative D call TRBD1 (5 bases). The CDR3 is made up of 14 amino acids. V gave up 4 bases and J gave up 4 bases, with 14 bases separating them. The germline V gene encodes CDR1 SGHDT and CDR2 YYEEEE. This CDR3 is CASSPWGVGTEAFF. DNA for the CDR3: TGTGCCAGCAGCCCGTGGGGGGTAGGCACTGAAGCTTTCTTT. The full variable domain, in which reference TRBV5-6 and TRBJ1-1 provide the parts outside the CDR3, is DAGVTQSPTHLIKTRGQQVTLRCSPKSGHDTVSWYQQALGQGPQFIFQYYEEEERQRGNFPDRFSGHQFPNYSSELNVNALLLGDSALYLCASSPWGVGTEAFFGQGTRLTVV.

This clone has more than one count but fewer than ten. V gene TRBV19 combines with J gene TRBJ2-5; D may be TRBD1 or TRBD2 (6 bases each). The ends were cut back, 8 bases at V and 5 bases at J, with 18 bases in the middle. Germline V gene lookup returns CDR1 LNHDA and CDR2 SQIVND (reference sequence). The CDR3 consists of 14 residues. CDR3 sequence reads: CASSIRGLVETQYF. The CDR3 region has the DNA TGTGCCAGTTCGATCCGGGGGCTAGTGGAGACCCAGTACTTC.

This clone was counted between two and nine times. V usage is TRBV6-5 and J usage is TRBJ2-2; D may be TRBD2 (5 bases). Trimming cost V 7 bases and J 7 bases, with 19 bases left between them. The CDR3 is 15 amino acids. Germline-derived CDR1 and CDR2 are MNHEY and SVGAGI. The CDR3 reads CASTRGPSSNGELFF. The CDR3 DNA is TGTGCCAGCACCCGCGGCCCTAGCTCCAACGGGGAGCTGTTTTTT.

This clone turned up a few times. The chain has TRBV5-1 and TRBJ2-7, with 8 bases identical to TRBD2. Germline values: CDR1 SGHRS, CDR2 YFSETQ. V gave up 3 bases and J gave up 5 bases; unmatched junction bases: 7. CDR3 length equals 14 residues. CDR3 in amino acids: CASSYGTSGDEQYF. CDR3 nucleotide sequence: TGCGCCAGCAGCTACGGGACTAGTGGCGACGAGCAGTACTTC.

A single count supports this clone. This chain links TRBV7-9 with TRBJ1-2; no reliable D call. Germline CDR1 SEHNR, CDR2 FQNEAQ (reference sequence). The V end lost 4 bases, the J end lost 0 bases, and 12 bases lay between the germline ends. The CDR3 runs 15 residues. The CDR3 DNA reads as TGTGCCAGCAGCTCGGCAGTCTTATCTAACTATGGCTACACCTTC. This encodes CASSSAVLSNYGYTF.

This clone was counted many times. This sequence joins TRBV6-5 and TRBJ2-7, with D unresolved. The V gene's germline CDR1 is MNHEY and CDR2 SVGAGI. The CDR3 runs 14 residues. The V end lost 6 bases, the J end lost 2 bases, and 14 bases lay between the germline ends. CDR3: CASSPGSAAYEQYV. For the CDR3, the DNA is TGTGCCAGCAGCCCCGGATCAGCCGCCTACGAGCAGTACGTC.

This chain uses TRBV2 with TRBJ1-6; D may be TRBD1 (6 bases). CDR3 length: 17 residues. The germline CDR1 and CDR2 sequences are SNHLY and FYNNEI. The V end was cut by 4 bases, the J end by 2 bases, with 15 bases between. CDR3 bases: TGTGCCAGCAGTGGACAGGCAACGGAGACCTATAATTCACCCCTCCACTTT. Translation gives CASSGQATETYNSPLHF. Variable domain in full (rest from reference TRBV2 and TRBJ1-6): EPEVTQTPSHQVTQMGQEVILRCVPISNHLYFYWYRQILGQKVEFLVSFYNNEISEKSEIFDDQFSVERPDGSNFTLKIRSTKLEDSAMYFCASSGQATETYNSPLHFGNGTRLTVT.

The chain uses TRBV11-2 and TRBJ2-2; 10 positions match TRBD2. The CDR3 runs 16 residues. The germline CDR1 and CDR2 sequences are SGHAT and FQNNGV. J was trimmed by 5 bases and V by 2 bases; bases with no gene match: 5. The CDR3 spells CASSLLAGVETGELFF. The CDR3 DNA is TGTGCCAGCAGCTTACTAGCGGGAGTGGAGACCGGGGAGCTGTTTTTT.

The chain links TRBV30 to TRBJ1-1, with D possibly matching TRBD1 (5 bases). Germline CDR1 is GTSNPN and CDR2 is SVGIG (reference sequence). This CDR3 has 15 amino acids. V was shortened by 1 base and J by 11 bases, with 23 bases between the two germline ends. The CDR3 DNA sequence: TGTGCCTGGAGTGACGACAGTCCTTATGGGTTTGGGGCTTTCTTT. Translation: CAWSDDSPYGFGAFF.

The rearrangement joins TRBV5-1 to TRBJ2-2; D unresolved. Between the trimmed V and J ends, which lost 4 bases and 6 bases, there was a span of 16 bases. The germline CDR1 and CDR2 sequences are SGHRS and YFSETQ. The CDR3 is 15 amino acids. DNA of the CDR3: TGCGCCAGCAGCCTTCTCTTCCCCCTGGCCGGGGAGCTGTTTTTT. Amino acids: CASSLLFPLAGELFF.

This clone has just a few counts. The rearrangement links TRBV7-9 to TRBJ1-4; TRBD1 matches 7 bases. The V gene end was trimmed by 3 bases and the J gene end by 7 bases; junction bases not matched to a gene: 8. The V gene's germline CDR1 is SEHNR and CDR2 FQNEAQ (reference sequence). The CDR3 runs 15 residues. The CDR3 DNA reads TGTGCCAGCAGCTTTAGAGGACAGGCGGGTGAAAAACTGTTTTTT. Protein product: CASSFRGQAGEKLFF.

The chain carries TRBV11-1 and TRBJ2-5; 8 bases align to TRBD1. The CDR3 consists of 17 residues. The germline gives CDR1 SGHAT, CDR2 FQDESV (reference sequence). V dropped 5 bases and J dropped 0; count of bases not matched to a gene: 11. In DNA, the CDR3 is TGTGCCAGCAGCCCACCTCCGGGACAGGTGCACCAAGAGACCCAGTACTTC. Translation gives CASSPPPGQVHQETQYF.

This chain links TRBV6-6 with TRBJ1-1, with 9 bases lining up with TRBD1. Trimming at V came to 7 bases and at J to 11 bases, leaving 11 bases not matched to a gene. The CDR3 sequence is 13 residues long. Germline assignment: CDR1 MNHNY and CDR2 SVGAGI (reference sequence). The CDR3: CASKGQGLVVAFF. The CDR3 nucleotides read TGTGCCAGCAAAGGACAGGGGTTGGTTGTTGCTTTCTTT.

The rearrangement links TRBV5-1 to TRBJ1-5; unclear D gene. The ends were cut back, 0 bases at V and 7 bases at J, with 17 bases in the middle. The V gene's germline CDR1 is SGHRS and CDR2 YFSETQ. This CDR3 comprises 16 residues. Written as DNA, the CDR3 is TGCGCCAGCAGCTTGGCCCAGGATTCCTTGTGGCAGCCCCAGCATTTT. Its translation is CASSLAQDSLWQPQHF.